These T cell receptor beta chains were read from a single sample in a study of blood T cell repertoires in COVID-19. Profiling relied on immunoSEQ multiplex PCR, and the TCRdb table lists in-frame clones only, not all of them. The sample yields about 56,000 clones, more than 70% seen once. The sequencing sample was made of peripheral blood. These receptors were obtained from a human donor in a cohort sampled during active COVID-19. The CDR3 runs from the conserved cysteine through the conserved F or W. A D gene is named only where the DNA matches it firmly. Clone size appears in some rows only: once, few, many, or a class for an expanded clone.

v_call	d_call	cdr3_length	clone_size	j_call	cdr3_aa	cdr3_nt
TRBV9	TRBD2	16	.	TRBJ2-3	CASSVKAGGHGDTQYF	TGTGCCAGCAGCGTTAAAGCGGGGGGCCATGGAGATACGCAGTATTTT
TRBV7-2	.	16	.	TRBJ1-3	CASSPQQGRAGNTIYF	TGTGCCAGCAGCCCGCAGCAGGGGAGGGCAGGAAACACCATATATTTT
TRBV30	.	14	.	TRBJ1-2	CAWSADTDRYGYTF	TGTGCCTGGAGTGCGGACACCGACCGATATGGCTACACCTTC
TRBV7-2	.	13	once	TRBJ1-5	CASSFGQNQPQHF	TGTGCCAGCAGCTTCGGACAGAATCAGCCCCAGCATTTT
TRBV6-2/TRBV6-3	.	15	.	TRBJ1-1	CASSYPTTGNTEAFF	TGTGCCAGCAGTTACCCCACAACAGGGAACACTGAAGCTTTCTTT
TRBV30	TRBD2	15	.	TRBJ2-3	CAWSVWSGGIDTQYF	TGTGCCTGGAGTGTTTGGAGCGGGGGGATAGATACGCAGTATTTT
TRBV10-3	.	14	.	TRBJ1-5	CAIIRENPNQPQHF	TGTGCCATCATAAGGGAGAATCCCAATCAGCCCCAGCATTTT
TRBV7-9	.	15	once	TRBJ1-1	CASSLVQVVNTEAFF	TGTGCCAGCAGCTTAGTTCAGGTAGTGAACACTGAAGCTTTCTTT
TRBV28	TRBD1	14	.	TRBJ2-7	CASSSTTGGYEQYF	TGTGCCAGCAGTTCTACGACAGGGGGGTACGAGCAGTACTTC
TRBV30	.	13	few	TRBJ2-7	CAWSVGQIYEQYF	TGTGCCTGGAGTGTCGGACAGATCTACGAGCAGTACTTC
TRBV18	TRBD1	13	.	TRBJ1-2	CASSPPGQDGYTF	TGTGCCAGCTCACCCCCCGGACAGGATGGCTACACCTTC
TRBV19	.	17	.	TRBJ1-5	CASTRRVGVDSNQPQHF	TGTGCCAGTACCCGGAGGGTAGGGGTAGATAGCAATCAGCCCCAGCATTTT
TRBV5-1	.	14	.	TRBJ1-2	CASSLSGFDYGYTF	TGCGCCAGCAGCTTGAGCGGTTTTGACTATGGCTACACCTTC
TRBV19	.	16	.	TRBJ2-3	CASSMTTGPSTDTQYF	TGTGCCAGTAGTATGACGACAGGCCCTAGCACAGATACGCAGTATTTT
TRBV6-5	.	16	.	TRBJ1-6	CASSYSKSAGSSPLHF	TGTGCCAGCAGTTACTCGAAGTCAGCAGGGTCTTCACCCCTCCACTTT
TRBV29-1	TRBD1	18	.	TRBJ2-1	CSARVPGQGTSSYNEQFF	TGCAGCGCCCGAGTACCGGGACAGGGGACGAGCTCCTACAATGAGCAGTTCTTC